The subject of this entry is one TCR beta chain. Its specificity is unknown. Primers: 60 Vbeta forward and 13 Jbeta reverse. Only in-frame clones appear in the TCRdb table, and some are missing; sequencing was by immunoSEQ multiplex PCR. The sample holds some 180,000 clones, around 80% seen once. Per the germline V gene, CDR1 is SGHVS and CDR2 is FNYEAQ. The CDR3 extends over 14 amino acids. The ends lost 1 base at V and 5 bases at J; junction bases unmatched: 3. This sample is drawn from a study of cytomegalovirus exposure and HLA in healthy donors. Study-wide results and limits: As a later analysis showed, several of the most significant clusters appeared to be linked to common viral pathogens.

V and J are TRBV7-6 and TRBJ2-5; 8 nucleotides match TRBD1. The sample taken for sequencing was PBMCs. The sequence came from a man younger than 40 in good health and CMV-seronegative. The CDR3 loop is CASSLGTGFETQYF. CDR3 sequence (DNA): TGTGCCAGCAGCTTAGGGACAGGGTTTGAGACCCAGTACTTC.